This entry lists 7 T cell receptor beta chains sequenced from one sample in a study of T cells in tuberculosis. As for time point: new active TB diagnosis, blood taken before or within 7 days of starting treatment. Sequencing was performed with immunoSEQ multiplex PCR; in TCRdb, only in-frame clones are kept and a portion is missing. The sample yields 47,000 or so clones, roughly 96% seen once. The input for sequencing was PBMCs, taken at tuberculosis diagnosis. These receptor sequences come from an adult with tuberculosis.

This rearrangement joins TRBV11-3 to TRBJ1-1, with 9 nucleotides matching TRBD1. Trimming took 2 bases from V and 7 from J; bases not matched to a gene: 2. The CDR3 totals 13 residues. The V gene's germline CDR1 is SGHNT and CDR2 YENEEA. CDR3 region: CASSLRTGDEAFF. CDR3 coding DNA: TGTGCCAGCAGCTTACGGACAGGGGATGAAGCTTTCTTT. The full variable domain, in which reference TRBV11-3 and TRBJ1-1 provide the parts outside the CDR3, is EAGVVQSPRYKIIEKKQPVAFWCNPISGHNTLYWYLQNLGQGPELLIRYENEEAVDDSQLPKDRFSAERLKGVDSTLKIQPAELGDSAVYLCASSLRTGDEAFFGQGTRLTVV.

The chain combines TRBV14 with TRBJ1-3; TRBD1 is a possible D gene (6 bases). The CDR3 runs 17 residues. Per germline, CDR1 SGHDN and CDR2 FVKESK. With 4 bases removed from V and 0 bases from J, the gap between germline ends came to 16 bases. The CDR3 DNA reads as TGTGCCAGCAGCCTAGTGGACAGCCTCCTCTCTGGAAACACCATATATTTT. Its translation is CASSLVDSLLSGNTIYF.

The chain has TRBV5-1 and TRBJ2-7, with a possible D match to TRBD2 (5 bases). Germline V gives CDR1 SGHRS, CDR2 YFSETQ. The CDR3 sequence is 13 residues long. Trimming pared 2 bases from V and 0 bases from J, leaving 6 bases between. The chain's CDR3 is CASSFEGSYEQYF. As DNA, the CDR3 is TGCGCCAGCAGCTTTGAGGGCTCCTACGAGCAGTACTTC.

This rearrangement joins TRBV7-6 to TRBJ2-7; 7 bases line up with TRBD1. The CDR3 spans 14 residues. With V trimmed by 5 bases and J by 2 bases, 6 bases remained unmatched. The V gene's germline CDR1 is SGHVS and CDR2 FNYEAQ. CDR3 DNA sequence: TGTGCCAGCAGCCAAATGACAGGGACCTACGAGCAGTACTTC. Translating it yields CASSQMTGTYEQYF. Full variable domain (outside the CDR3, taken from reference TRBV7-6 and TRBJ2-7): GAGVSQSPRYKVTKRGQDVALRCDPISGHVSLYWYRQALGQGPEFLTYFNYEAQQDKSGLPNDRFSAERPEGSISTLTIQRTEQRDSAMYRCASSQMTGTYEQYFGPGTRLTVT.

The chain carries TRBV30 and TRBJ2-1; 7 positions match TRBD2. V was pared by 2 bases and J by 2 bases, with 3 bases of the junction left unmatched. The CDR3 is 14 residues long. Germline V gene lookup returns CDR1 GTSNPN and CDR2 SVGIG (reference sequence). CDR3 nucleotide sequence: TGTGCCTGGAGTAGCGGGATACCCTACAATGAGCAGTTCTTC. This encodes CAWSSGIPYNEQFF.

V is TRBV27 and J is TRBJ2-3, with D tentatively TRBD1 (6 bases). Germline V lookup: CDR1 MNHEY, CDR2 SMNVEV (reference sequence). V lost 3 bases, J lost 3 bases, and 10 bases lay in between. This CDR3 is built from 14 residues. The CDR3 sequence is CASSFLGGTDTQYF. The CDR3, as DNA: TGTGCCAGCAGTTTCCTAGGGGGTACAGATACGCAGTATTTT.

The V call is TRBV5-1, the J call TRBJ1-2; TRBD1 is a possible D gene (6 bases). V was pared by 0 bases and J by 5 bases, with 14 bases between. Per germline, CDR1 SGHRS and CDR2 YFSETQ. The CDR3 contains 15 residues. The CDR3 loop is CASSLDAGAPYGYTF. The CDR3 nucleotides are TGCGCCAGCAGCTTGGATGCGGGGGCCCCTTATGGCTACACCTTC. The whole variable domain, remainder taken from reference TRBV5-1 and TRBJ1-2, is KAGVTQTPRYLIKTRGQQVTLSCSPISGHRSVSWYQQTPGQGLQFLFEYFSETQRNKGNFPGRFSGRQFSNSRSEMNVSTLELGDSALYLCASSLDAGAPYGYTFGSGTRLTVV.